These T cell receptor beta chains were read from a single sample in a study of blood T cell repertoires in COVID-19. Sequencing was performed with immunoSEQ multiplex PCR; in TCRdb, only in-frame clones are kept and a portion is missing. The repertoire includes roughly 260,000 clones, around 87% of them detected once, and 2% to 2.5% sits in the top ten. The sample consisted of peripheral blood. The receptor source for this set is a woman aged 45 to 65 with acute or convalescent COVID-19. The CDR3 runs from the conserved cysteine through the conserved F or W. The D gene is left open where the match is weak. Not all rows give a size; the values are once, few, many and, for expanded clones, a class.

DNA: TGTGCCAGCGGCCGGACAGGGGGAAATGGCTACACCTTC; CDR3: CASGRTGGNGYTF; D: TRBD1; size: -; J: TRBJ1-2; V: TRBV28
DNA: TGTGCCAGCAGCTTGACTCTAGCGCGCACTAACAATGAGCAGTTCTTC; CDR3: CASSLTLARTNNEQFF; D: -; size: -; J: TRBJ2-1; V: TRBV7-2
DNA: TGCAGCGGAAAAGGGGGGACAGGGACCTACGAGCAGTACTTC; CDR3: CSGKGGTGTYEQYF; D: TRBD1; size: -; J: TRBJ2-7; V: TRBV29-1
DNA: TGTGCCACAACCGGGGGTAACACAGATACGCAGTATTTT; CDR3: CATTGGNTDTQYF; D: -; size: -; J: TRBJ2-3; V: TRBV10-3
DNA: TGTGCCAGCAGCTTACCGACTAGCGGGGTGGCCCAGTACTTC; CDR3: CASSLPTSGVAQYF; D: TRBD2; size: once; J: TRBJ2-5; V: TRBV2
DNA: TGTGCCAGCAGTAAGGGCGCGGGTGGCTACACCTTC; CDR3: CASSKGAGGYTF; D: -; size: -; J: TRBJ1-2; V: TRBV6-4
DNA: TGTGCCAGCAGCCAGTCCGGTGGCGGTGAAAAACTGTTTTTT; CDR3: CASSQSGGGEKLFF; D: -; size: -; J: TRBJ1-4; V: TRBV7-9
DNA: TGTGCCAGTAGTATAGCAAACTATGGCTACACCTTC; CDR3: CASSIANYGYTF; D: -; size: -; J: TRBJ1-2; V: TRBV19
DNA: TGTGCCAGTAGTGTCACAGGGGGCGCATCCACTGAAGCTTTCTTT; CDR3: CASSVTGGASTEAFF; D: TRBD1; size: -; J: TRBJ1-1; V: TRBV19
DNA: TGTGCCAGCAGCATTATCACAGATACGCAGTATTTT; CDR3: CASSIITDTQYF; D: -; size: -; J: TRBJ2-3; V: TRBV7-2
DNA: TGTGCCAGCAGTGAAACGGGTCAGCCCCAGCATTTT; CDR3: CASSETGQPQHF; D: -; size: once; J: TRBJ1-5; V: TRBV2
DNA: TGTGCCAGCGGGACCGGGACTGTCTACAATGAGCAGTTCTTC; CDR3: CASGTGTVYNEQFF; D: -; size: -; J: TRBJ2-1; V: TRBV28
DNA: TGTGCCAGCTCCGAGCGGTGGAACTCTGGGGCCAACGTCCTGACTTTC; CDR3: CASSERWNSGANVLTF; D: -; size: -; J: TRBJ2-6; V: TRBV18
DNA: TGTGCCAGCGATGAAGCGAGCGGACTCCAAGAGACCCAGTACTTC; CDR3: CASDEASGLQETQYF; D: -; size: -; J: TRBJ2-5; V: TRBV3-1/TRBV3-2
DNA: TGTGCCACCAGCAGGGTCAGCGGGAGTACCGGGGAGCTGTTTTTT; CDR3: CATSRVSGSTGELFF; D: TRBD2; size: -; J: TRBJ2-2; V: TRBV15
DNA: TGTGCCAGCAGCGTAGTAAGCGGGAGTAAGACCGGGGAGCTGTTTTTT; CDR3: CASSVVSGSKTGELFF; D: TRBD2; size: -; J: TRBJ2-2; V: TRBV9
DNA: TGTGCCAGTAGTATAGATCTGATTAGTGGCTACACCTTC; CDR3: CASSIDLISGYTF; D: -; size: once; J: TRBJ1-2; V: TRBV19
DNA: TGTGCCAGTAGTCCCAGAAGGGGACTAGCGGATTACGAGCAGTACTTC; CDR3: CASSPRRGLADYEQYF; D: TRBD2; size: -; J: TRBJ2-7; V: TRBV19
DNA: TGTGCCTGGAGTGAAAGGAGAAATCAGCCCCAGCATTTT; CDR3: CAWSERRNQPQHF; D: -; size: -; J: TRBJ1-5; V: TRBV30
DNA: TGTGCCAGCAGCTTCAGAGAGGAAAACACAGATACGCAGTATTTT; CDR3: CASSFREENTDTQYF; D: -; size: -; J: TRBJ2-3; V: TRBV13
DNA: TGTGCCAGCAGCGCTAGGACAGGGTCCCACAATGAGCAGTTCTTC; CDR3: CASSARTGSHNEQFF; D: TRBD1; size: -; J: TRBJ2-1; V: TRBV7-2
DNA: TGCGCCAGCAGCGTGGGACAGGGAGAGGAGACCCAGTACTTC; CDR3: CASSVGQGEETQYF; D: TRBD1; size: -; J: TRBJ2-5; V: TRBV5-1
DNA: TGTGCCAGCAGCTCGACTAGCGGGAGCCTGGGCACAGATACGCAGTATTTT; CDR3: CASSSTSGSLGTDTQYF; D: TRBD2; size: -; J: TRBJ2-3; V: TRBV5-4
DNA: TGTGCCAGCGGCCCCCCGGGACAGGGGGCGAAAAAACTGTTTTTT; CDR3: CASGPPGQGAKKLFF; D: TRBD1; size: -; J: TRBJ1-4; V: TRBV6-2/TRBV6-3
DNA: TGTGCCAGCAGTTACGCCAACAGGGGCGATCAGCCCCAGCATTTT; CDR3: CASSYANRGDQPQHF; D: TRBD1; size: few; J: TRBJ1-5; V: TRBV6-6
DNA: TGTGCCTGGAGTAAGGCAGGGGGCGACACTGAAGCTTTCTTT; CDR3: CAWSKAGGDTEAFF; D: TRBD1; size: once; J: TRBJ1-1; V: TRBV30